A selection of T cell receptor beta chains follows, all from one sample in a study of post-analysis software for immune sequencing data. TCRdb re-derived calls from the PCR reads in MiXCR, one entry per CDR3 protein. The sample yields roughly 870,000 distinct CDR3 sequences, approximately 53% seen once. Source material: blood. The receptors stem from a girl between 5 and 17 years old with multiple sclerosis. Each CDR3 is given with its conserved first and last residue. D genes are given only for firm matches. Some rows mark clone size as missing; the rest say once, few, many or name a class of expanded clone.

>TRBD2|15|few|TRBV7-8|TRBJ2-1
TGTGCCAGCAGCCCGGAGAGACTAGCGGGCAATGAGCAGTTCTTC
CASSPERLAGNEQFF
>.|12|.|TRBV6-2/TRBV6-3|TRBJ2-5
TGTGCCAGCAGTTACTCTCCAGAGACCCAGTACTTC
CASSYSPETQYF
>TRBD1|13|.|TRBV27|TRBJ2-1
TGTGCCAGCAGTACATACAGGGGTGGAGAGCAGTTCTTC
CASSTYRGGEQFF
>.|15|.|TRBV29-1|TRBJ1-2
TGCAGCGTTGAAGATCTCCAGGGTTCGGGCTATGGCTACACCTTC
CSVEDLQGSGYGYTF
>TRBD1|16|.|TRBV7-9|TRBJ2-7
TGTGCCAGCAGCCTTACTACCGGGACAGCGCCCTACGAGCAGTACTTC
CASSLTTGTAPYEQYF
>TRBD2|17|.|TRBV5-1|TRBJ2-3
TGCGCCAGCAGCGCCACACTAGCGGGAGTGAGGACAGATACGCAGTATTTT
CASSATLAGVRTDTQYF
>.|16|few|TRBV12-3/TRBV12-4|TRBJ2-6
TGTGCCAGCACCCTCATTCGGAGACAGGGGGCCAACGTCCTGACTTTC
CASTLIRRQGANVLTF
>TRBD2|17|.|TRBV27|TRBJ2-3
TGTGCCAGCAGTCCCCCAGGCGCGGGAGAGGGGACAGATACGCAGTATTTT
CASSPPGAGEGTDTQYF
>.|11|.|TRBV7-9|TRBJ2-1
TGTGCCAGCAGCCCCGCGGTTGAGCAGTTCTTC
CASSPAVEQFF
>.|14|few|TRBV29-1|TRBJ2-2
TGCAGCGTTGCAACGGGGGCGAACACCGGGGAGCTGTTTTTT
CSVATGANTGELFF
>TRBD1|21|.|TRBV27|TRBJ2-4
TGTGCCAGCAGTTTCACCGGACAGGGGGTGTTCCCTACGCCGTCCAAAAACATTCAGTACTTC
CASSFTGQGVFPTPSKNIQYF
>.|12|once|TRBV12-3/TRBV12-4|TRBJ1-6
TGTGCCAGCAGTCCCTTTAATTCACCCCTCCACTTT
CASSPFNSPLHF
>.|15|.|TRBV15|TRBJ2-1
TGTGCCACCAGCAGAGAAGGGGGGACGTTCGATGAGCAGTTCTTC
CATSREGGTFDEQFF
>.|16|few|TRBV20-1|TRBJ2-6
TGCAGTGCCACAGAAACAGGGAGGCCTGGGGCCAACGTCCTGACTTTC
CSATETGRPGANVLTF
>.|13|.|TRBV6-1|TRBJ1-2
TGTGCCAGCCAGACAGGTTTGAACTATGGCTACACCTTC
CASQTGLNYGYTF
>TRBD2|17|.|TRBV4-2|TRBJ2-3
TGTGCCAGCAGCGTCCGACTAGCGGGAGTATCGGGCGATACGCAGTATTTT
CASSVRLAGVSGDTQYF
>TRBD1|17|.|TRBV14|TRBJ2-7
TGTGCCAGCAGCCAAGAAACAGGGGGCCTCCCCTACTACGAGCAGTACTTC
CASSQETGGLPYYEQYF
>.|14|.|TRBV20-1|TRBJ2-3
TGCAGTTCGGTTCGAGCGGGCGGCACAGATACGCAGTATTTT
CSSVRAGGTDTQYF
>.|14|few|TRBV5-1|TRBJ2-1
TGCGCCAGCAGTCCCGCGGGATCCTACAATGAGCAGTTCTTC
CASSPAGSYNEQFF
>.|19|.|TRBV7-2|TRBJ1-2
TGTGCCAGCAGCCTAGGGGGGGTTAAACAGCGTCGGACGACGTGGGGCTACACCTTC
CASSLGGVKQRRTTWGYTF
>TRBD1|15|.|TRBV10-3|TRBJ1-5
TGTGCCATCAGTGACCGGGACAGGGGTTTTCAGCCCCAGCATTTT
CAISDRDRGFQPQHF
>TRBD2|16|.|TRBV10-1|TRBJ2-1
TGCGCCAGCAGTGAGTTCGCAGCGGGAGCCTACAATGAGCAGTTCTTC
CASSEFAAGAYNEQFF
>.|13|.|TRBV4-2|TRBJ1-5
TGTGCCAGCAGCCAAGATAACAATCAGCCCCAGCATTTT
CASSQDNNQPQHF
>.|16|.|TRBV12-3/TRBV12-4|TRBJ2-4
TGTGCCAGCAGCCCCCGGACAGCTCTAGCCAAAAACATTCAGTACTTC
CASSPRTALAKNIQYF
>TRBD2|16|.|TRBV7-9|TRBJ2-7
TGTGCCAGCAGCCCGAGAGGACTAGCTGATCCCTACGAGCAGTACTTC
CASSPRGLADPYEQYF
>TRBD2|22|once|TRBV7-3|TRBJ2-1
TGTGCCAGCAGCACGGCTAGCCTGACTAGCGGGGGGACTCGAACTGCCTACAATGAGCAGTTCTTC
CASSTASLTSGGTRTAYNEQFF
>TRBD1|17|.|TRBV29-1|TRBJ2-5
TGCAGCGTCCGGGGGGAAACGGGACAGGGAACCGGAGAGACCCAGTACTTC
CSVRGETGQGTGETQYF
>.|14|few|TRBV12-3/TRBV12-4|TRBJ1-5
TGTGCCAGCAAACTCAGGGCTAGCAATCAGCCCCAGCATTTT
CASKLRASNQPQHF
>.|15|.|TRBV7-8|TRBJ2-7
TGTGCCAGCAGCTTAGACTACCACCCCTACAATGAGCAGTACTTC
CASSLDYHPYNEQYF
>TRBD2|17|.|TRBV7-9|TRBJ2-7
TGTGCCAGCAGCTTAGCTCCGACTAGCGGAGGCTCCTACGAGCAGTACTTC
CASSLAPTSGGSYEQYF
>.|15|.|TRBV7-9|TRBJ2-6
TGTGCCAGCAGCGTCATACGTGTTGGGGCCAACGTCCTGACTTTC
CASSVIRVGANVLTF
>.|14|.|TRBV12-3/TRBV12-4|TRBJ2-1
TGTGCCAGCAGTTTAGGGAGGGGGAGAGATGAGCAGTTCTTC
CASSLGRGRDEQFF
>.|14|few|TRBV29-1|TRBJ1-1
TGCAGCGCACAGAGGACAGACGTGAACACTGAAGCTTTCTTT
CSAQRTDVNTEAFF
>.|13|.|TRBV12-3/TRBV12-4|TRBJ2-3
TGTGCCAGCAGGTCTCAGGGGCTAGATACGCAGTATTTT
CASRSQGLDTQYF
>TRBD2|15|.|TRBV20-1|TRBJ2-1
TGCAGTGCTAGCTTACTAGCGGGGAGATACAATGAGCAGTTCTTC
CSASLLAGRYNEQFF
>.|16|.|TRBV7-9|TRBJ1-1
TGTGCCAGCAACTTTAGTTCGTGGGTTGCGGACACTGAAGCTTTCTTT
CASNFSSWVADTEAFF
>.|16|few|TRBV20-1|TRBJ2-3
TGCAGTGCTAGCGGGGCTGGCGAGGGCCGCACAGATACGCAGTATTTT
CSASGAGEGRTDTQYF
>TRBD1|13|few|TRBV6-5|TRBJ2-7
TGTGCCAGCGCGCGGGACAGGGTATACGAGCAGTACTTC
CASARDRVYEQYF
>.|16|.|TRBV20-1|TRBJ2-3
TGCAGTGCTAGAACACCTTCTCCGGGGCCCACAGATACGCAGTATTTT
CSARTPSPGPTDTQYF
>TRBD1|15|few|TRBV7-2|TRBJ1-2
TGTGCCAGCAGCTTAAAGGGACAGGGACTGTATGGCTACACCTTC
CASSLKGQGLYGYTF
>TRBD1|17|.|TRBV7-9|TRBJ1-1
TGTGCCAGCAGCTTAGCAGGACAGGGGGCGGCAAGAACCCAAGCTTTCTTT
CASSLAGQGAARTQAFF
>.|16|.|TRBV12-3/TRBV12-4|TRBJ1-4
TGTGCCAGCAGTTTAAATCCTAACTCAGCTAATGAAAAACTGTTTTTT
CASSLNPNSANEKLFF
>TRBD2|16|.|TRBV6-6|TRBJ2-3
TGTGCCAGCAGTTACGGGTCGGGAGGGCACACAGATACGCAGTATTTT
CASSYGSGGHTDTQYF
>TRBD1|15|.|TRBV6-5|TRBJ1-6
TGTGCCAGCACCCTAACCGGGACAGGGAATTCACCCCTCCACTTT
CASTLTGTGNSPLHF
>TRBD1|16|.|TRBV12-3/TRBV12-4|TRBJ1-6
TGTGCCAGCAGTTTGAGGGGGCCTACCTATAATTCACCCCTCCACTTT
CASSLRGPTYNSPLHF
>.|14|few|TRBV7-9|TRBJ2-1
TGTGCCAGCAGCAAAGTCAGCTCCTACAATGAGCAGTTCTTC
CASSKVSSYNEQFF
>TRBD1|14|.|TRBV10-3|TRBJ1-2
TGTGCCATCAGTGAGCCCAGGACAGGGCCAGGCTACACCTTC
CAISEPRTGPGYTF
>.|14|.|TRBV5-1|TRBJ2-1
TGCGCCAGCAATCCCACGGGAAACTACAATGAGCAGTTCTTC
CASNPTGNYNEQFF
>TRBD1|14|.|TRBV7-3|TRBJ2-3
TGTGCCAGCAGCCGGGACAGACACACAGATACGCAGTATTTT
CASSRDRHTDTQYF
>.|12|few|TRBV4-1|TRBJ2-1
TGTGCCAGCAGCCAAGAATACAATGAGCAGTTCTTC
CASSQEYNEQFF